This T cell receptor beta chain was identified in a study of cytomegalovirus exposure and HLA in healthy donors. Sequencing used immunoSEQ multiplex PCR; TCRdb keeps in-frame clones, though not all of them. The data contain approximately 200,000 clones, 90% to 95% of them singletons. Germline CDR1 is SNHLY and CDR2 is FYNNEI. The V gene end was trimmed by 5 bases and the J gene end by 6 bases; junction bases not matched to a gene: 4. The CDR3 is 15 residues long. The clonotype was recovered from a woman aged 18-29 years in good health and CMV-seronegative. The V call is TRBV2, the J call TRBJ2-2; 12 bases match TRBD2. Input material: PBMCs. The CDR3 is CASSRTSGIAGELFF. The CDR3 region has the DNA TGTGCCAGCAGTAGGACTAGCGGGATCGCCGGGGAGCTGTTTTTT.